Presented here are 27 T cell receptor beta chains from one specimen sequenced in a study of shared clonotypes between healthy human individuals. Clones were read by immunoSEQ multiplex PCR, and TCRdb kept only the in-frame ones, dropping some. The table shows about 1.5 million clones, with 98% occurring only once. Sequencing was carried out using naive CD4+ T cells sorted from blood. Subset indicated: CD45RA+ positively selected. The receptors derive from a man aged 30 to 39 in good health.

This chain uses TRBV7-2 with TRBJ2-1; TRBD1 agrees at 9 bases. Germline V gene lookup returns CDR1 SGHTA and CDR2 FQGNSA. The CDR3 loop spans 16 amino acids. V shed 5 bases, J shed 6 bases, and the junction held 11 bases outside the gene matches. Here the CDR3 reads CASSLLTGGASNEQFF. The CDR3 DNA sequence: TGTGCCAGCAGCCTACTGACAGGGGGGGCCTCCAATGAGCAGTTCTTC.

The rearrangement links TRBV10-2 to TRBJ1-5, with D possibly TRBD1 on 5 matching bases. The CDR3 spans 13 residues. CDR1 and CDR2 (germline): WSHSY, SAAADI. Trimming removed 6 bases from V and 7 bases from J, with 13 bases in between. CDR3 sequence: CASRGTRDQPQHF. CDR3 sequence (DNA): TGCGCCAGCAGAGGGACCCGGGACCAGCCCCAGCATTTT.

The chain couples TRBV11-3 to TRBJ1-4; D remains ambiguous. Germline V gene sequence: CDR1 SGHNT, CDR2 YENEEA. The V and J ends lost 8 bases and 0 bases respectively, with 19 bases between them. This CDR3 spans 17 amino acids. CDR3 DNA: TGTGCCAGCCCCCTGTACGAGCCTGCTGCAACTAATGAAAAACTGTTTTTT. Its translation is CASPLYEPAATNEKLFF.

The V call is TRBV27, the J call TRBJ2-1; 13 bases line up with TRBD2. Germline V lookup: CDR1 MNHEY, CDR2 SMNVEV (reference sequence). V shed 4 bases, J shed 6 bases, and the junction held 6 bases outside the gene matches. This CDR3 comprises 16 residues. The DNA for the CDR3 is TGTGCCAGCAGTTCCAGGACTAGCGGGAGAGGCAATGAGCAGTTCTTC. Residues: CASSSRTSGRGNEQFF.

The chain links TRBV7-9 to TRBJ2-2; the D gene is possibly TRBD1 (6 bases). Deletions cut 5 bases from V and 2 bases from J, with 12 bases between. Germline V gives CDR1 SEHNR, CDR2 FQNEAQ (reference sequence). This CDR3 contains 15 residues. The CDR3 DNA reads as TGTGCCAGCAGCAACCGGGACATCAACACCGGGGAGCTGTTTTTT. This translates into CASSNRDINTGELFF.

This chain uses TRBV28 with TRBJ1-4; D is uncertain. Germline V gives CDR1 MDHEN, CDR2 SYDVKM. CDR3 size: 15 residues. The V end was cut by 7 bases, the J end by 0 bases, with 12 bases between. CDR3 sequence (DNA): TGTGCCAGCAATTATAGAGGGTCAACTAATGAAAAACTGTTTTTT. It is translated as CASNYRGSTNEKLFF.

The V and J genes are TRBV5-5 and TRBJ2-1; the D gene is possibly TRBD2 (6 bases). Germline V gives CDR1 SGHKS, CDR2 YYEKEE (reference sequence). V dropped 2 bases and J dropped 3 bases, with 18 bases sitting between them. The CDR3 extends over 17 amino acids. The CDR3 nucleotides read TGTGCCAGCAGCTTACGGAGGATCGCGGGGAACTACAATGAGCAGTTCTTC. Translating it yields CASSLRRIAGNYNEQFF.

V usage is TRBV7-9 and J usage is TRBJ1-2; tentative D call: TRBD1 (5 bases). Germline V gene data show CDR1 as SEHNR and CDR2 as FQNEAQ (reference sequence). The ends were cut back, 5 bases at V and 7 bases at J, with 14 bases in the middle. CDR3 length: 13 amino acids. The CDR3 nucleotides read TGTGCCAGCAGCCCCCTGCAGGGCTCTGGCTACACCTTC. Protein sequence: CASSPLQGSGYTF.

Here the CDR3 DNA reads TGTGCCATCAGTGATAAGTGGGAGTCTTACGAGCAGTACTTC. As protein: CAISDKWESYEQYF. The chain employs TRBV10-3 and TRBJ2-7; possible D gene TRBD2, 5 bases. This CDR3 region has 14 residues. Germline CDR1 and CDR2: ENHRY and SYGVKD. V gave up 3 bases and J gave up 4 bases, with 13 bases separating them.

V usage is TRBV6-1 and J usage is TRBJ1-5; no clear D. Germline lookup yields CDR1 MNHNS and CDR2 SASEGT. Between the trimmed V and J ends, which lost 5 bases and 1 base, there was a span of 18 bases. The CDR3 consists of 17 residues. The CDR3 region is CASSQGYGLGSNQPQHF. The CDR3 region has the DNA TGTGCCAGCAGTCAAGGGTACGGACTGGGGAGCAATCAGCCCCAGCATTTT.

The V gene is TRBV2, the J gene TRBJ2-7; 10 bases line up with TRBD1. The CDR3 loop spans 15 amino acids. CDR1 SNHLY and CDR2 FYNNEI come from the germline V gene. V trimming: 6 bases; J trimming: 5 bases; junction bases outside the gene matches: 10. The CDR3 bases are TGTGCCAGCAGCCCTCCCTCCGGGACAGGGGACGAGCAGTACTTC. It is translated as CASSPPSGTGDEQYF.

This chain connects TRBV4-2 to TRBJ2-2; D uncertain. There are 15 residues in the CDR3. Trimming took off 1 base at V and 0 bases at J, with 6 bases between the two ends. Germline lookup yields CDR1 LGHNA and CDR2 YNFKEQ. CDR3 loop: CASSQADANTGELFF. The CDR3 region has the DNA TGTGCCAGCAGCCAAGCGGACGCGAACACCGGGGAGCTGTTTTTT.

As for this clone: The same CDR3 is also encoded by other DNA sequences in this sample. The DNA of the CDR3 is TGCGCCAGCAGCTTGGCGGCCGTCGCGAACACCGGGGAGCTGTTTTTT. The encoded protein is CASSLAAVANTGELFF. This chain joins TRBV5-1 and TRBJ2-2; no clear D gene. The V gene's germline CDR1 is SGHRS and CDR2 YFSETQ. Trimming shortened V by 0 bases and J by 0 bases, and 9 bases separated the two germline ends. This CDR3 is built from 16 residues.

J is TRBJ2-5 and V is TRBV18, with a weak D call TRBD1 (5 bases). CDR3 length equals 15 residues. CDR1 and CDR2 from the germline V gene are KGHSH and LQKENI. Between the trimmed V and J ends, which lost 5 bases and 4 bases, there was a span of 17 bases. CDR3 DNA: TGTGCCAGCTCAACCTGGACAACCTCGGGAGAGACCCAGTACTTC. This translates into CASSTWTTSGETQYF. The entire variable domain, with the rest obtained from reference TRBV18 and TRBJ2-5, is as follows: NAGVMQNPRHLVRRRGQEARLRCSPMKGHSHVYWYRQLPEEGLKFMVYLQKENIIDESGMPKERFSAEFPKEGPSILRIQQVVRGDSAAYFCASSTWTTSGETQYFGPGTRLLVL.

The CDR3 here is CSVGTGTISYEQYF. For the CDR3, the DNA is TGCAGCGTAGGGACAGGGACGATTTCCTACGAGCAGTACTTC. The chain is built from TRBV29-1 and TRBJ2-7; 9 bases map to TRBD1. This CDR3 has 14 residues. Losses at the gene ends were 6 bases for V and 1 base for J; bases not matched to a gene: 7. Germline V lookup: CDR1 SQVTM, CDR2 ANQGSEA.

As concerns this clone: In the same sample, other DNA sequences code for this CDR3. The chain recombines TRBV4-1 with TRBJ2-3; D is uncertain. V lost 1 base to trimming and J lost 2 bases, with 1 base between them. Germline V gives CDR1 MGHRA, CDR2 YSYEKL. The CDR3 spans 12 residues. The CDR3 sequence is CASSQVTDTQYF. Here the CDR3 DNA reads TGCGCCAGCAGCCAAGTCACAGATACGCAGTATTTT.

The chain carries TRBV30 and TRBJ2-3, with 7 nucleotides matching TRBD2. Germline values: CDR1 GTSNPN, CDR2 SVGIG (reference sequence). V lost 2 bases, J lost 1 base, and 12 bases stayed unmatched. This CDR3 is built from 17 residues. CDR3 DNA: TGTGCCTGGAGTCGGTCCGGGGGGTGGAGGGGCACAGATACGCAGTATTTT. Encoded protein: CAWSRSGGWRGTDTQYF. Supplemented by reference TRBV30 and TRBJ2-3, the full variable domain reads SQTIHQWPATLVQPVGSPLSLECTVEGTSNPNLYWYRQAAGRGLQLLFYSVGIGQISSEVPQNLSASRPQDRQFILSSKKLLLSDSGFYLCAWSRSGGWRGTDTQYFGPGTRLTVL.

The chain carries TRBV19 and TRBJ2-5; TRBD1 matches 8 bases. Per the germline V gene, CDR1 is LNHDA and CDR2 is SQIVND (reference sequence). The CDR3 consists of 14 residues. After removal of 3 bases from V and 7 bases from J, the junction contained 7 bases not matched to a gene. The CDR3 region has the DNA TGTGCCAGTAGTATTTCAGGGGGCGATGGGACCCAGTACTTC. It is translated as CASSISGGDGTQYF.

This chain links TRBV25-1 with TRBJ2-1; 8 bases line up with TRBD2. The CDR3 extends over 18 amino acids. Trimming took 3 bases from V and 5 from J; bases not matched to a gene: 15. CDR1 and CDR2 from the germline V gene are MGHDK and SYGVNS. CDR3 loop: CASSDTTSARRSNNEQFF. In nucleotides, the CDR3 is TGTGCCAGCAGTGACACGACTAGCGCCAGAAGGTCGAACAATGAGCAGTTCTTC.

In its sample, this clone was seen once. This CDR3 is CASSDRGLGELFF. In DNA form, the CDR3 reads TGTGCCAGCAGTGACAGGGGCTTGGGGGAGCTGTTTTTT. This chain links TRBV2 with TRBJ2-2, with D possibly matching TRBD1 (6 bases). Looked up from germline, CDR1 is SNHLY and CDR2 is FYNNEI. Between the trimmed V and J ends, which lost 3 bases and 8 bases, there was a span of 10 bases. The CDR3 runs 13 residues.

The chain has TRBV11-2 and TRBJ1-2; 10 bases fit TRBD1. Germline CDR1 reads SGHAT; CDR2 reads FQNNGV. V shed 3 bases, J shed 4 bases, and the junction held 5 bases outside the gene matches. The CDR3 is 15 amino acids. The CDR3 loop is CASSFRRDRGYGYTF. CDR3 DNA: TGTGCCAGCAGCTTTAGGAGGGACAGGGGCTATGGCTACACCTTC.

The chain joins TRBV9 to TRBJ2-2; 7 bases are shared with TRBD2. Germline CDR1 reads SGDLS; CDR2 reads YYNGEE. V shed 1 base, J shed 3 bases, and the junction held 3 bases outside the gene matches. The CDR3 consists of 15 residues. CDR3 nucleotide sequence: TGTGCCAGCAGCGTAAGGCGGGAGCACACCGGGGAGCTGTTTTTT. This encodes CASSVRREHTGELFF. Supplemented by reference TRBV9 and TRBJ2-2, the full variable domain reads DSGVTQTPKHLITATGQRVTLRCSPRSGDLSVYWYQQSLDQGLQFLIQYYNGEERAKGNILERFSAQQFPDLHSELNLSSLELGDSALYFCASSVRREHTGELFFGEGSRLTVL.

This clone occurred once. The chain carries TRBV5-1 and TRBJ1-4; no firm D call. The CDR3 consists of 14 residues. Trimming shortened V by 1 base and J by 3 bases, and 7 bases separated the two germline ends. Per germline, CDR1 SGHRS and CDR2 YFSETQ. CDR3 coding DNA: TGCGCCAGCAGCTTGAGAGGACCTAATGAAAAACTGTTTTTT. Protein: CASSLRGPNEKLFF.

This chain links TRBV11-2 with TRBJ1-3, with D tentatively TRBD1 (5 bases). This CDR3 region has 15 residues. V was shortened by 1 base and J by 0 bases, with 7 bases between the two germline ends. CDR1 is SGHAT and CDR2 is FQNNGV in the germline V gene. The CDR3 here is CASSLVDSSGNTIYF. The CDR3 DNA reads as TGTGCCAGCAGCTTAGTCGACAGCTCTGGAAACACCATATATTTT.

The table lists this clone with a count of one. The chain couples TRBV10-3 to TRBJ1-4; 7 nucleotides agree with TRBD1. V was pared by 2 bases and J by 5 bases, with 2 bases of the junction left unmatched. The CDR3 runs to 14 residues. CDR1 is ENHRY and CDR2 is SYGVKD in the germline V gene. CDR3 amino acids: CAISEGRGNEKLFF. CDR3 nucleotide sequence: TGTGCCATCAGTGAGGGCAGGGGGAATGAAAAACTGTTTTTT.

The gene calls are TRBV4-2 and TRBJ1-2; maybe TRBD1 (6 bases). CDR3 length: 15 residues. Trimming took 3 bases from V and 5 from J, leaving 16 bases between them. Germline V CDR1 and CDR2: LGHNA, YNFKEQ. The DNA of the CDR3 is TGTGCCAGCAGCCAGGCAGGGGTGGATCGGTATGGCTACACCTTC. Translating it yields CASSQAGVDRYGYTF.

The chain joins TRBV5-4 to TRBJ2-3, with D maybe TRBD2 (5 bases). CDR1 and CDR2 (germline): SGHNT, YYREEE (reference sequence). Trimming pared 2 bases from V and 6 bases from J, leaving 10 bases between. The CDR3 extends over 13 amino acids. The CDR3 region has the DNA TGTGCCAGCAGCTTAAAAGAGGGTGATACGCAGTATTTT. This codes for CASSLKEGDTQYF.